The clone carrying this T cell receptor beta chain was observed a few times. Per the germline V gene, CDR1 is DFQATT and CDR2 is SNEGSKA (reference sequence). V lost 1 base and J lost 5, with 8 bases in between. The CDR3 has 12 residues. TCRdb recomputed calls from the RT-PCR reads with MiXCR, one row per CDR3 protein. The profile shows more than 550,000 distinct CDR3 sequences, approximately 15% of them singletons. The sample was memory CD4+ T cells from blood. This sequence joins TRBV20-1 and TRBJ2-5; D is undetermined. The sequence was collected from a female donor in good health, serving as a healthy control. For the CDR3, the DNA is TGCAGTGCTAGAGGGCCTGGGGAGACCCAGTACTTC. Encoded protein: CSARGPGETQYF.